This T cell receptor beta chain is drawn from a study of blood T cell repertoires in COVID-19. Study summary: From the United States, Italy and Spain came samples of acute and convalescent COVID-19. PBMCs, B-cell-depleted T cells, or T cells provided the cDNA or gDNA that made up the material.

The count of this clone is one. Per the original data handling: Amplification of reference gene primers provided the estimated nucleated cell counts. TCRdb's copy holds only in-frame clones and misses some; the assay was immunoSEQ multiplex PCR. V, J and clone size were drawn from that table, and D and trimming were deduced from the DNA. This sample yields a few hundred thousand clones, of which 89% are seen a single time; around 4.6% belongs to the top ten. Trimming removed 0 bases from V and 1 base from J; junction bases left unmatched: 3. The length of the CDR3 is 16 residues. Looked up from germline, CDR1 is SGDLS and CDR2 is YYNGEE.

The receptor was isolated from a woman in her forties who had recovered from COVID-19. The genes are TRBV9 and TRBJ2-5, with TRBD1 matching over 10 bases. Material: peripheral blood. CDR3 loop: CASSVAGTGVQETQYF. The CDR3 bases are TGTGCCAGCAGCGTAGCCGGGACAGGGGTCCAAGAGACCCAGTACTTC.